This entry describes one TCR beta chain. As yet, its antigen is unknown. Coverage ceases 3 residues before the CDR3 finishes, and the germline J gene fills in the end. This specimen belongs to a study of T cells in women clearing cervical HPV infection. About the study: Controls gave blood once infection was undetectable; cases at lesion identification. HLA type could not be excluded as a confounder. Whole-study findings and limits: CIN3+ cases had significantly higher TCR richness than controls; evenness did not differ.

The protocol was immunoSEQ multiplex PCR, while the TCRdb copy is restricted to in-frame clones and leaves out a portion. Recorded for this sample: 30,000 to 35,000 clones. The CDR3 has 18 amino acids. CDR1 and CDR2 from the germline V gene are DFQATT and SNEGSKA (reference sequence). The trim removed 7 bases at V and 0 bases at J, leaving 17 bases unmatched. Sequencing was done on a sample of blood buffy coat. The sequence was obtained from a woman aged 18-70 years with a cervical HPV16 infection that either progressed to CIN3+ or cleared (not recorded which). The chain has TRBV20-1 and TRBJ2-4; 8 positions match TRBD2. The sequenced part of the CDR3 DNA is TGCAGTGTTCAGAGGCTCGGGGGGGTGGTCCTAGCCAAAAACATT. Encoded protein: CSVQRLGGVVLAKNI. The full CDR3 protein is CSVQRLGGVVLAKNIQYF.